Listed below are T cell receptor beta chains from one sample, sequenced in a study of tumor-infiltrating lymphocytes in primary liver carcinoma. TCRdb fed the multiplex PCR reads into MiXCR, producing one record per CDR3 protein. The table has 80,000 or so distinct CDR3 sequences, over 55% seen once. The specimen sequenced was liver tumor tissue from sampling region 4. These receptor sequences come from a woman in her sixties with primary liver carcinoma and hepatitis B virus infection. The conserved cysteine and the conserved F or W are not part of the CDR3 here. D genes are given only for firm matches.

d_gene	j_gene	v_gene	CDR3aa
.	TRBJ1-2	TRBV29-1	SVKVWECYT
.	TRBJ2-3	TRBV11-3	VSSHRTDTDAQY
TRBD2	TRBJ2-3	TRBV12-3/TRBV12-4	ASSPPGGRSNTQY
.	TRBJ1-1	TRBV11-3	TSSLVVECRNTEAF
.	TRBJ2-1	TRBV11-3	ASSPGRLSFYNEQS
TRBD1	TRBJ1-3	TRBV7-9	ASSRWQGANPSGNTIY
TRBD1	TRBJ2-7	TRBV6-6	ASRVTGGFNEQY
TRBD1	TRBJ2-2	TRBV29-1	SEIQTGTENTGELF
TRBD1	TRBJ2-6	TRBV12-3/TRBV12-4	VSIRTGSPTGANVLT
TRBD2	TRBJ2-1	TRBV29-1	SVEGTSGMAVSEQF
.	TRBJ2-1	TRBV12-3/TRBV12-4	ASLRLVGIYNEQF
TRBD2	TRBJ2-5	TRBV29-1	SVDYPSGSETQY
.	TRBJ2-7	TRBV7-3	ASSYGGDEQY